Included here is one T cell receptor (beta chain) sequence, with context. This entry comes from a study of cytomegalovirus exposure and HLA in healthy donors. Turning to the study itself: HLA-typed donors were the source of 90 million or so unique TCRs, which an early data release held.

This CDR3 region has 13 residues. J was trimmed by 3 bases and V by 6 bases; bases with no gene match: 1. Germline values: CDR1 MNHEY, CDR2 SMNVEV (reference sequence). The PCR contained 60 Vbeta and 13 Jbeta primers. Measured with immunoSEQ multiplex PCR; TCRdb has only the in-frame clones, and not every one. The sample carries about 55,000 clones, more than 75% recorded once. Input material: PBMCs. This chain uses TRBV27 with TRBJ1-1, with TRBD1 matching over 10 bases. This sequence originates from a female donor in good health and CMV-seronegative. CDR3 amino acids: CASRGTGDTEAFF. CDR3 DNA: TGTGCCAGCAGGGGGACAGGGGACACTGAAGCTTTCTTT.